This T cell receptor beta chain was documented in a study of blood T cell repertoires in COVID-19. As for the study in general: The study drew acute and convalescent COVID-19 samples from the United States, Italy and Spain. In each case, the material was cDNA or gDNA derived from T cells, B-cell-depleted T cells, or PBMCs.

This CDR3 contains 17 residues. Germline CDR1 and CDR2: MNHEY and SMNVEV (reference sequence). V shed 4 bases and J shed 1 base, with 17 bases lying between them. This clone has only one observation. Authors' data handling: It was from reference gene primer amplification that nucleated cell counts were estimated. Profiling relied on immunoSEQ multiplex PCR, and the TCRdb table lists in-frame clones only, not all of them. The V and J calls and the clone size are those of that table, but D and trimming were determined from the DNA. The sample carries approximately 290,000 clones, over 75% recorded once.

The sequenced sample was peripheral blood. The sequence was collected from a woman aged 55 to 70 with acute or convalescent COVID-19. J is TRBJ1-5 and V is TRBV27; weak D call: TRBD1 (5 bases). CDR3 DNA: TGTGCCAGCAGTTCGTGGCTGGGGCTCGGGAGCAATCAGCCCCAGCATTTT. It translates to CASSSWLGLGSNQPQHF.